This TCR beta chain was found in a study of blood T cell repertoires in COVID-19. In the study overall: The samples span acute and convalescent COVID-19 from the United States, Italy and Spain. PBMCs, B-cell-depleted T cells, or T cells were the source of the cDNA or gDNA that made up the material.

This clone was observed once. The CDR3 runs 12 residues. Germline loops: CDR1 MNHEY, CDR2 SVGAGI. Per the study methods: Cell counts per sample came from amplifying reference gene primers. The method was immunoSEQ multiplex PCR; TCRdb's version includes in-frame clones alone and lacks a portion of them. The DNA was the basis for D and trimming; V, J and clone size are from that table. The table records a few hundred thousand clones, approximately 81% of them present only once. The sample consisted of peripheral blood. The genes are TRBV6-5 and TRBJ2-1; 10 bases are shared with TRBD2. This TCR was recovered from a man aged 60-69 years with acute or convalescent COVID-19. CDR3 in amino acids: CAEAGGPGEQFF. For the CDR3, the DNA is TGTGCAGAAGCGGGGGGGCCGGGTGAGCAGTTCTTC.